The TCR beta chain under discussion was sequenced for a study of OX40 agonist ivuxolimab in advanced cancers. The wider study: Across the patients, intravenous ivuxolimab was delivered every 2 weeks at 0.01 to 10 mg/kg. General study findings and limits: CD8+ T cells showed, on average, more clonal expansion than CD4+ cells.

As regards this clone: Its antigen is currently unknown.

Sequencing was performed with immunoSEQ multiplex PCR; in TCRdb, only in-frame clones are kept and a portion is missing. The table has 55,000 to 80,000 clones, under 95% seen once. Sequenced here: CD4+ or CD8+ T cells sorted from blood, sampled in a trial of the OX40 agonist ivuxolimab. This clonotype originated in an adult with an advanced solid tumor such as melanoma, head and neck, liver or kidney cancer.

DNA for the CDR3: TGTGCCAGCAGCTTTCCCTCAGGACAGGGGAACACAGATACGCAGTATTTT. Its protein product is CASSFPSGQGNTDTQYF. The J gene is TRBJ2-3, the V gene TRBV5-4, with 9 bases identical to TRBD1. Looked up from germline, CDR1 is SGHNT and CDR2 is YYREEE (reference sequence). Unmatched junction bases numbered 9, after V lost 2 bases and J lost 2 bases. This CDR3 region has 17 residues.